This record looks at one T cell receptor (beta chain) sequence and its context. This sample is drawn from a study of T cell responses to AZD1222 COVID-19 vaccine. The CDR3 sequence is 15 residues long. V was clipped by 4 bases and J by 7 bases, with 17 bases between them. Germline V gene lookup returns CDR1 SGHVS and CDR2 FNYEAQ. TCRdb's table, derived via immunoSEQ multiplex PCR, lists solely in-frame clones and lacks some. Seen here are about 150,000 clones, more than 85% observed once, and the top ten hold under 2%. The TCR was taken from an adult in good health. The chain uses TRBV7-6 and TRBJ2-1, with D hard to call. This material consisted of peripheral blood, taken on day 0 of AZD1222 vaccination. The CDR3 DNA is TGTGCCAGCAGCTCGCCTCGAGAGCTTCGGAATGAGCAGTTCTTC. Amino acids: CASSSPRELRNEQFF.